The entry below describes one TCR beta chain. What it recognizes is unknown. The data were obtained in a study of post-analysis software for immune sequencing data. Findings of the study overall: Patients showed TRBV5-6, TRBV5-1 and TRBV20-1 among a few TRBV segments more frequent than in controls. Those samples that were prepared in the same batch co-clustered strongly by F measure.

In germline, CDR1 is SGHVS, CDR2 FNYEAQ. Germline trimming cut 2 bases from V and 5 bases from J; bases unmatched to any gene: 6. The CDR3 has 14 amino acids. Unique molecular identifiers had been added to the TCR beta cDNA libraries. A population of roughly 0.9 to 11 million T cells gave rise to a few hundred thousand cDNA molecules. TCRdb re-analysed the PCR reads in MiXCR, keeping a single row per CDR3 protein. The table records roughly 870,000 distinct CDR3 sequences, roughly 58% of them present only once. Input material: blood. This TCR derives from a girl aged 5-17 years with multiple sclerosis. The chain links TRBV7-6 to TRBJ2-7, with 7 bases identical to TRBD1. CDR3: CASSLKTGSNEQYF. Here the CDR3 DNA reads TGTGCCAGCAGCTTAAAGACAGGGAGTAACGAGCAGTACTTC. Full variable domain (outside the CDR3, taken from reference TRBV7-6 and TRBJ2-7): GAGVSQSPRYKVTKRGQDVALRCDPISGHVSLYWYRQALGQGPEFLTYFNYEAQQDKSGLPNDRFSAERPEGSISTLTIQRTEQRDSAMYRCASSLKTGSNEQYFGPGTRLTVT.